These 24 T cell receptor beta chains came from one sample sequenced in a study of prognosis after radiotherapy for stage I lung cancer. Using two-round multiplex PCR, the authors amplified TCR beta CDR3 from genomic DNA. Amplification in first-round PCR relied on primers specific to each TRBV and TRBJ gene. MiXCR, applied by TCRdb to the multiplex PCR reads, yields one record per CDR3 protein. The sample lists 23,000 or so distinct CDR3 sequences, roughly 40% seen once, with 55% to 65% in the top ten. Sequences were derived from PBMCs, sampled before or after stereotactic body radiation therapy (not recorded which). These receptors were obtained from a donor of 50 years or more with non-small cell lung cancer.

The chain uses TRBV20-1 and TRBJ1-1; TRBD1 agrees at 7 bases. The CDR3 is 12 amino acids. Germline V gene lookup returns CDR1 DFQATT and CDR2 SNEGSKA (reference sequence). J was trimmed by 3 bases and V by 7 bases; bases with no gene match: 5. CDR3 nucleotides: TGCAGTGTAGGACAGGTGGACACTGAAGCTTTCTTT. It yields the protein CSVGQVDTEAFF.

Regarding this clonotype: Only one base separates this from a far larger clonotype, so it likely reflects a read error. This chain connects TRBV24-1 to TRBJ2-7; D is unclear. CDR3 size: 13 residues. Germline V gene lookup returns CDR1 KGHDR and CDR2 SFDVKD. Deletions cut 4 bases from V and 7 bases from J, with 13 bases between. The CDR3 DNA is TGTGCCACCAGTGAGTTAACCTGGGGTGAGCAGTACTTC. It specifies CATSELTWGEQYF.

The chain joins TRBV28 to TRBJ1-2, with D perhaps matching TRBD1 (6 bases). The V end was cut by 2 bases, the J end by 7 bases, with 14 bases between. Looked up from germline, CDR1 is MDHEN and CDR2 is SYDVKM. The CDR3 length is 14 residues. In DNA form, the CDR3 reads TGTGCCAGCAGTTTAGTTGGGGGCGCGGTTGGCTACACCTTC. As protein: CASSLVGGAVGYTF.

The chain links TRBV2 to TRBJ2-3; TRBD2 agrees at 15 bases. With 4 bases clipped from V and 0 bases from J, the junction kept 2 bases outside the gene matches. The germline CDR1 and CDR2 sequences are SNHLY and FYNNEI. This CDR3 has 17 amino acids. The CDR3 DNA is TGTGCCAGCAGTGGGACTAGCGGGGGGGCTAGCACAGATACGCAGTATTTT. Its protein product is CASSGTSGGASTDTQYF. The entire variable domain, with the rest obtained from reference TRBV2 and TRBJ2-3, is as follows: EPEVTQTPSHQVTQMGQEVILRCVPISNHLYFYWYRQILGQKVEFLVSFYNNEISEKSEIFDDQFSVERPDGSNFTLKIRSTKLEDSAMYFCASSGTSGGASTDTQYFGPGTRLTVL.

This clonotype showed up many times. The rearrangement joins TRBV20-1 to TRBJ1-2, with unresolved D. V dropped 2 bases and J dropped 4 bases, with 23 bases sitting between them. The CDR3 has 17 residues. Germline CDR1 is DFQATT and CDR2 is SNEGSKA (reference sequence). The CDR3: CSARNRGLGLSPYGYTF. The CDR3 bases are TGCAGTGCTAGAAATCGGGGTCTGGGTTTATCTCCCTATGGCTACACCTTC.

This clonotype appeared many times. The chain combines TRBV18 with TRBJ2-7; 7 positions match TRBD2. Germline V lookup: CDR1 KGHSH, CDR2 LQKENI. Trimming at V came to 3 bases and at J to 5 bases, leaving 7 bases not matched to a gene. The CDR3 totals 14 residues. The CDR3 spells CASSPSAGDNEQYF. DNA for the CDR3: TGTGCCAGCTCACCTTCGGCGGGAGACAACGAGCAGTACTTC.

This clonotype was counted many times. The rearrangement links TRBV12-3 or TRBV12-4 to TRBJ2-5, with TRBD1 as a possible D gene (6 bases). Trimming shortened V by 3 bases and J by 4 bases, and 15 bases separated the two germline ends. There are 15 residues in the CDR3. CDR3 sequence (DNA): TGTGCCAGCAGTTTTTCCCAGGGGTACGGAGAGACCCAGTACTTC. Its translation is CASSFSQGYGETQYF.

The chain uses TRBV28 and TRBJ2-3; perhaps D is TRBD1 or TRBD2 (5 bases each). Trimming took 5 bases from V and 0 from J, leaving 9 bases between them. The length of the CDR3 is 14 residues. The germline V gene has CDR1 MDHEN and CDR2 SYDVKM. The CDR3 is CASSPRDSTDTQYF. CDR3 nucleotides: TGTGCCAGCAGTCCAAGGGACAGCACAGATACGCAGTATTTT.

This clonotype has ten or more counts. The chain has TRBV20-1 and TRBJ2-3, with 7 bases that match TRBD2. V dropped 6 bases and J dropped 0; count of bases not matched to a gene: 9. Germline assignment: CDR1 DFQATT and CDR2 SNEGSKA (reference sequence). The CDR3 has 15 amino acids. CDR3 protein: CSATKGGSSTDTQYF. DNA for the CDR3: TGCAGTGCAACTAAGGGCGGGAGTAGCACAGATACGCAGTATTTT.

This clonotype ranks as medium-sized. The chain employs TRBV27 and TRBJ2-2; D unresolved. Germline CDR1 and CDR2: MNHEY and SMNVEV (reference sequence). The length of the CDR3 is 13 residues. V was cut by 2 bases and J by 5 bases, with 6 bases left in between. The CDR3 region is CASSLKDTGELFF. CDR3 nucleotide sequence: TGTGCCAGCAGTTTAAAGGATACCGGGGAGCTGTTTTTT.

This clonotype is medium-sized by share. V and J are TRBV6-4 and TRBJ2-2; 9 positions agree with TRBD1. V lost 10 bases to trimming and J lost 7 bases; unmatched junction nucleotides: 13. The CDR3 is made up of 15 amino acids. Looked up from germline, CDR1 is MRHNA and CDR2 is SNTAGT. The CDR3 region is CATMEGTGFDGELFF. The CDR3 DNA is TGTGCCACCATGGAAGGGACAGGGTTCGACGGGGAGCTGTTTTTT.

This clonotype was detected many times. The chain employs TRBV13 and TRBJ2-7; weak D call: TRBD2 (6 bases). Trimming removed 5 bases from V and 0 bases from J, with 17 bases in between. In germline, CDR1 is PRHDT, CDR2 FYEKMQ (reference sequence). This CDR3 contains 16 residues. The DNA of the CDR3 is TGTGCCAGCAGCCCGAGGGGACTGACAAACTCCTACGAGCAGTACTTC. Protein: CASSPRGLTNSYEQYF.

The J gene is TRBJ2-7, the V gene TRBV28, with TRBD2 as a possible D gene (7 bases). This CDR3 region has 12 residues. V lost 9 bases to trimming and J lost 6 bases, with 15 bases between them. Germline V gene lookup returns CDR1 MDHEN and CDR2 SYDVKM. CDR3 protein: CARNIGGGEQYF. CDR3 coding DNA: TGTGCCAGAAACATAGGGGGGGGCGAGCAGTACTTC. Filled out from reference TRBV28 and TRBJ2-7, the complete variable domain reads DVKVTQSSRYLVKRTGEKVFLECVQDMDHENMFWYRQDPGLGLRLIYFSYDVKMKEKGDIPEGYSVSREKKERFSLILESASTNQTSMYLCARNIGGGEQYFGPGTRLTVT.

Many counts were recorded for this clonotype. V is TRBV6-2 or TRBV6-3 and J is TRBJ2-3, with TRBD1 identical over 8 bases. The CDR3 sequence is 14 residues long. The V and J ends lost 5 bases and 6 bases, in that order; junction bases with no gene match: 7. Germline V gene lookup returns CDR1 MNHEY and CDR2 SVGEGT. The CDR3 spells CASSGQGWGDTQYF. In nucleotides, the CDR3 is TGTGCCAGCAGTGGACAGGGATGGGGGGATACGCAGTATTTT.

Comment on this clonotype: This may be a read error: a much more frequent sequence differs by one nucleotide. The genes are TRBV7-9 and TRBJ2-1, with a possible D match to TRBD1 (6 bases). Germline CDR1 SEHNR, CDR2 FQNEAQ (reference sequence). CDR3 size: 13 residues. The ends were cut back, 3 bases at V and 10 bases at J, with 13 bases in the middle. Here the CDR3 reads CASSFQGRVEQFF. The CDR3 DNA reads TGTGCCAGCAGCTTTCAGGGGCGGGTCGAGCAGTTCTTC.

This clonotype was seen repeatedly, ten times or more. The CDR3 nucleotides read TGTGCCAGCAGCCTCGGGACTAGCGGGATGACCGGGGAGCTGTTTTTT. Translation: CASSLGTSGMTGELFF. This rearrangement joins TRBV4-2 to TRBJ2-2, with TRBD2 identical over 13 bases. This CDR3 has 16 residues. From germline, CDR1 is LGHNA and CDR2 YNFKEQ. V lost 4 bases, J lost 5 bases, and 4 bases stayed unmatched.

This clonotype was counted at least ten times. This sequence joins TRBV5-1 and TRBJ2-7; D is possibly TRBD2 (6 bases). The CDR3 covers 15 residues. Germline CDR1 is SGHRS and CDR2 is YFSETQ. Between the trimmed V and J ends, which lost 2 bases and 5 bases, there was a span of 17 bases. In nucleotides, the CDR3 is TGCGCCAGCAGCTTCACCTCCGGGACTCTCAACGAGCAGTACTTC. This gives the protein CASSFTSGTLNEQYF.

This clonotype was picked up many times. The chain joins TRBV11-3 to TRBJ2-5, with no clear D. Per the germline V gene, CDR1 is SGHNT and CDR2 is YENEEA. This CDR3 spans 13 amino acids. Between the trimmed V and J ends, which lost 5 bases and 1 base, there was a span of 8 bases. CDR3 sequence: CASSPTSQETQYF. CDR3 DNA sequence: TGTGCCAGCAGCCCCACTTCCCAAGAGACCCAGTACTTC.

This clonotype appeared many times. The rearrangement links TRBV6-2 or TRBV6-3 to TRBJ1-1; 9 bases align to TRBD1. Looked up from germline, CDR1 is MNHEY and CDR2 is SVGEGT. This CDR3 comprises 14 residues. The J segment lost 5 bases and the V segment lost 6 bases, leaving 7 bases of the junction unmatched. The CDR3 loop is CASSTQGARTEAFF. As DNA, the CDR3 is TGTGCCAGCAGCACACAGGGGGCGAGGACTGAAGCTTTCTTT.

Details on this clonotype: Only one base separates this from a far larger clonotype, so it likely reflects a read error. The V and J genes are TRBV7-8 and TRBJ1-2; 9 nucleotides align to TRBD1. This CDR3 comprises 14 residues. CDR1 is SGHVS, CDR2 FQNEAQ, per germline. J gave up 8 bases and V 5 bases, and 9 bases lay outside the gene matches. CDR3 residues: CASSNRDRAVGYTF. Written as DNA, the CDR3 is TGTGCCAGCAGCAACCGGGACAGGGCGGTGGGCTACACCTTC.

The table lists this clonotype with many counts. J is TRBJ2-3 and V is TRBV20-1; D not certain. The V and J ends lost 0 bases and 8 bases respectively, with 12 bases between them. CDR3 length: 13 residues. From germline, CDR1 is DFQATT and CDR2 SNEGSKA (reference sequence). The CDR3 sequence: CSARDPGSGTQYF. CDR3 sequence (DNA): TGCAGTGCTAGAGATCCCGGTAGTGGTACGCAGTATTTT.

Notes on this clonotype: A much larger clone is a single base away; this may be a read error. V is TRBV4-1 and J is TRBJ1-1; 10 bases are shared with TRBD1. The length of the CDR3 is 18 residues. CDR1 and CDR2 from the germline V gene are MGHRA and YSYEKL. CDR3 sequence (DNA): TGCGCCATCAGCCAGGACCCGCGCCCCGGACAGGGGGTCACTGAAGCTTTCTTT. This sequence encodes CAISQDPRPGQGVTEAFF.

This chain uses TRBV28 with TRBJ2-1, with a weak D call TRBD2 (6 bases). CDR3 length equals 10 residues. Trimming stripped 8 bases from V and 10 bases from J, with 9 bases between. From germline, CDR1 is MDHEN and CDR2 SYDVKM. The CDR3, as DNA: TGTGCCAGCGGGACTTACGAGCAGTTCTTC. This encodes CASGTYEQFF.

Concerning this clonotype: An end of the junction does not agree with germline; a read error may underlie this. The V and J genes are TRBV12-3 or TRBV12-4 and TRBJ2-7; the match to TRBD1 covers 9 bases. The CDR3 runs to 15 residues. CDR3 coding DNA: TGTGACAGCAGTTTACGGACAGGGGATTCCTACGAGAAGTACTTC. It codes for CDSSLRTGDSYEKYF.